Following are 21 T cell receptor beta chains from one sample sequenced in a study of blood T cell repertoires in COVID-19. Sequenced by immunoSEQ multiplex PCR; TCRdb stores in-frame clones only, minus some. This table holds about 200,000 clones, around 86% found once. The sample was peripheral blood. All receptors come from a woman aged 80 or over with COVID-19, enrolled during active disease.

This rearrangement joins TRBV7-2 to TRBJ2-2; the D is unclear. CDR1 and CDR2 from the germline V gene are SGHTA and FQGNSA. V lost 0 bases and J lost 0, with 11 bases in between. This CDR3 comprises 17 residues. The CDR3 nucleotides are TGTGCCAGCAGCTTAGCAGCCACTACGACGAACACCGGGGAGCTGTTTTTT. This gives the protein CASSLAATTTNTGELFF.

V usage is TRBV10-3 and J usage is TRBJ2-4; weak D call: TRBD1 (6 bases). V gave up 0 bases and J gave up 3 bases, with 9 bases separating them. Per the germline V gene, CDR1 is ENHRY and CDR2 is SYGVKD. The CDR3 sequence is 15 residues long. CDR3 sequence (DNA): TGTGCCATCAGTGAGTCGAAAGGGGGCAAAAACATTCAGTACTTC. It is translated as CAISESKGGKNIQYF.

This chain links TRBV5-1 with TRBJ2-2, with D perhaps matching TRBD1 (6 bases). V was shortened by 3 bases and J by 7 bases, with 19 bases between the two germline ends. The CDR3 spans 16 residues. The germline CDR1 and CDR2 sequences are SGHRS and YFSETQ. For the CDR3, the DNA is TGCGCCAGCAGCTCCCAGCCGGCAGGGGAAGGCGGGGAGCTGTTTTTT. Residues: CASSSQPAGEGGELFF.

About this clone itself: The junction does not match germline at one end; this may be a read error. This chain uses TRBV29-1 with TRBJ2-3, with D perhaps TRBD2 (5 bases). CDR1 and CDR2 from the germline V gene are SQVTM and ANQGSEA. The CDR3 loop spans 12 amino acids. This chain's CDR3 is CSVEDQDLREDF. The DNA of the CDR3 is TGCAGCGTTGAAGATCAGGATCTCCGGGAAGATTTT.

V is TRBV3-1 (or the pseudogene TRBV3-2) and J is TRBJ2-7; no definite D call. The CDR3 length is 14 residues. Trimming removed 4 bases at V and 5 bases at J, with 15 bases between. Per the germline V gene, CDR1 is LGHDT and CDR2 is YNNKEL (reference sequence). Written as DNA, the CDR3 is TGTGCCAGCAGCCCCTTATTAAGGAGAGACGAGCAGTACTTC. As protein: CASSPLLRRDEQYF.

A single count supports this clone. The chain joins TRBV2 to TRBJ2-3; TRBD2 matches at 9 bases. Germline trimming cut 7 bases from V and 3 bases from J; bases unmatched to any gene: 17. Per germline, CDR1 SNHLY and CDR2 FYNNEI. This CDR3 is built from 18 residues. This CDR3 reads CASNSGGGAGWETDTQYF. The CDR3 DNA follows: TGTGCCAGCAATAGTGGCGGGGGGGCCGGATGGGAAACAGATACGCAGTATTTT.

The chain recombines TRBV9 with TRBJ1-3, with D perhaps TRBD1 (6 bases). CDR3 length equals 16 residues. With 0 bases removed from V and 2 bases from J, the gap between germline ends came to 12 bases. Germline V gene lookup returns CDR1 SGDLS and CDR2 YYNGEE. CDR3 residues: CASSVGGRGTGNTIYF. The CDR3 nucleotides read TGTGCCAGCAGCGTAGGTGGCAGGGGAACTGGAAACACCATATATTTT.

This clone was seen only once. The chain has TRBV18 and TRBJ1-6; perhaps TRBD1 as D (6 bases). Deletions cut 6 bases from V and 5 bases from J, with 14 bases between. The germline V gene encodes CDR1 KGHSH and CDR2 LQKENI. This CDR3 has 15 residues. Written as DNA, the CDR3 is TGTGCCAGCTCTCTCAAACAGGGTGATAATTCACCCCTCCACTTT. Translated, it gives CASSLKQGDNSPLHF.

This rearrangement joins TRBV9 to TRBJ2-1; 8 nucleotides agree with TRBD2. V was pared by 5 bases and J by 6 bases, with 13 bases of the junction left unmatched. CDR1 and CDR2 (germline): SGDLS, YYNGEE. The CDR3 is made up of 16 amino acids. The CDR3, as DNA: TGTGCCAGCAGTCCTAGCTTGGGACTAGAAGGCAATGAGCAGTTCTTC. This gives the protein CASSPSLGLEGNEQFF. The whole variable domain, filled in from reference TRBV9 and TRBJ2-1, reads DSGVTQTPKHLITATGQRVTLRCSPRSGDLSVYWYQQSLDQGLQFLIQYYNGEERAKGNILERFSAQQFPDLHSELNLSSLELGDSALYFCASSPSLGLEGNEQFFGPGTRLTVL.

This clone has just a few counts. This chain joins TRBV9 and TRBJ2-3; 10 bases are shared with TRBD2. The germline gives CDR1 SGDLS, CDR2 YYNGEE. This CDR3 has 17 amino acids. The ends lost 4 bases at V and 7 bases at J; junction bases unmatched: 15. The CDR3: CASSNEYSGRRFNTQYF. As DNA, the CDR3 is TGTGCCAGCAGCAACGAATATAGCGGGAGGCGCTTCAATACGCAGTATTTT.

J is TRBJ2-5 and V is TRBV28; a weak D match, TRBD1 (6 bases). Trimming pared 3 bases from V and 7 bases from J, leaving 12 bases between. Germline CDR1 is MDHEN and CDR2 is SYDVKM. The CDR3 runs to 13 residues. Here the CDR3 reads CASSFRGSGTQYF. As DNA, the CDR3 is TGTGCCAGCAGTTTCAGGGGCTCAGGGACCCAGTACTTC.

This clone was seen just once. This chain links TRBV11-3 with TRBJ2-1; TRBD2 agrees at 7 bases. Germline V CDR1 and CDR2: SGHNT, YENEEA. CDR3 length: 15 amino acids. V was pared by 4 bases and J by 8 bases, with 11 bases of the junction left unmatched. CDR3 in DNA: TGTGCCAGCAGCTCCGGGGCGACTAGCAACGATGAGCAGTTCTTC. Amino acids: CASSSGATSNDEQFF.

V and J are TRBV10-1 and TRBJ2-4; possibly TRBD1 for D (6 bases). The CDR3 covers 14 residues. CDR1 is WNHNN and CDR2 is SYGVQD in the germline V gene (reference sequence). V lost 6 bases and J lost 0, with 9 bases in between. The CDR3 loop reads CASSPGVAKNIQYF. The CDR3 DNA sequence: TGCGCCAGCAGCCCAGGGGTAGCCAAAAACATTCAGTACTTC.

In its sample, this clone was seen many times. V usage is TRBV18 and J usage is TRBJ2-5; 8 nucleotides agree with TRBD1. CDR1 is KGHSH, CDR2 LQKENI, per germline. V was pared by 6 bases and J by 2 bases, with 11 bases of the junction left unmatched. CDR3 length: 16 amino acids. The CDR3, as DNA: TGTGCCAGCTCGGCCCGCGGACAGGGCCGACAAGAGACCCAGTACTTC. Translating it yields CASSARGQGRQETQYF.

The V gene is TRBV11-2, the J gene TRBJ1-1; D unresolved. The CDR3 extends over 12 amino acids. Looked up from germline, CDR1 is SGHAT and CDR2 is FQNNGV. Trimming pared 4 bases from V and 7 bases from J, leaving 10 bases between. CDR3 sequence (DNA): TGTGCCAGCAGCTCAGACCGGGTTGAAGCTTTCTTT. Encoded protein: CASSSDRVEAFF.

The chain combines TRBV5-5 with TRBJ1-2; D not certain. Germline CDR1 reads SGHKS; CDR2 reads YYEKEE (reference sequence). The CDR3 contains 11 residues. Trimming took off 1 base at V and 7 bases at J, with 5 bases between the two ends. Here the CDR3 DNA reads TGTGCCAGCAGCTTGAATCGTGGCTACACCTTC. This codes for CASSLNRGYTF.

The chain links TRBV2 to TRBJ2-5; D is ambiguous. V shed 2 bases and J shed 2 bases, with 3 bases lying between them. The CDR3 runs to 12 residues. Per the germline V gene, CDR1 is SNHLY and CDR2 is FYNNEI. The CDR3 DNA reads as TGTGCCAGCAGTGAAACACAAGAGACCCAGTACTTC. Protein sequence: CASSETQETQYF.

This sequence joins TRBV15 and TRBJ1-1; D unclear. This CDR3 spans 13 amino acids. CDR1 and CDR2 (germline): LNHNV, YYDKDF (reference sequence). Trimming took off 3 bases at V and 4 bases at J, with 9 bases between the two ends. CDR3 nucleotides: TGTGCCACCAGCAGGCGGGGTACCACTGAAGCTTTCTTT. Its protein is CATSRRGTTEAFF. The full variable domain, in which reference TRBV15 and TRBJ1-1 provide the parts outside the CDR3, is DAMVIQNPRYQVTQFGKPVTLSCSQTLNHNVMYWYQQKSSQAPKLLFHYYDKDFNNEADTPDNFQSRRPNTSFCFLDIRSPGLGDTAMYLCATSRRGTTEAFFGQGTRLTVV.

The count of this clone is one. The V and J genes are TRBV11-3 and TRBJ2-1, with 8 bases that match TRBD2. This CDR3 is 16 amino acids long. Germline V CDR1 and CDR2: SGHNT, YENEEA. J was trimmed by 8 bases and V by 5 bases; bases with no gene match: 14. CDR3: CASSRRSPGGIHEQFF. The CDR3 bases are TGTGCCAGCAGCCGACGTAGTCCGGGGGGGATTCATGAGCAGTTCTTC.

This chain connects TRBV2 to TRBJ1-1; D is perhaps TRBD1 (6 bases). V was trimmed by 6 bases and J by 2 bases, leaving 16 bases between them. The CDR3 loop spans 15 amino acids. Germline loops: CDR1 SNHLY, CDR2 FYNNEI. CDR3 protein: CASSPQGTTNTEAFF. The CDR3 region has the DNA TGTGCCAGCAGCCCTCAAGGGACAACAAACACTGAAGCTTTCTTT.

The chain is built from TRBV15 and TRBJ1-6; D call uncertain. Germline V gene lookup returns CDR1 LNHNV and CDR2 YYDKDF (reference sequence). This CDR3 spans 13 amino acids. V was pared by 4 bases and J by 7 bases, with 8 bases between. CDR3 amino acids: CATSMVRNSPLHF. In DNA form, the CDR3 reads TGTGCCACCAGCATGGTGAGGAATTCACCCCTCCACTTT. Using reference TRBV15 and TRBJ1-6 for the parts outside the CDR3, the full variable domain is DAMVIQNPRYQVTQFGKPVTLSCSQTLNHNVMYWYQQKSSQAPKLLFHYYDKDFNNEADTPDNFQSRRPNTSFCFLDIRSPGLGDTAMYLCATSMVRNSPLHFGNGTRLTVT.